The source of this T cell receptor (beta chain) is a study of regulatory T cells in long-lasting Graves disease. Overall study results and limits: Persistent Graves' disease cases displayed lower TCR diversity than newly diagnosed ones.

About this clonotype: Its antigen is still unknown.

Assembly of TCR beta libraries relied on iRepertoire HTBI primers together with Arm-PCR of CDR3 regions. MiXCR, applied by TCRdb to the multiplex PCR reads, yields one record per CDR3 protein. The table shows 500,000 or so distinct CDR3 sequences, with 12% to 15% occurring only once. As for time point: newly diagnosed GD, antithyroid drugs for less than 3 months. Construction of the TCR library relied on RNA isolated from PBMCs. Germline V gene data show CDR1 as LNHDA and CDR2 as SQIVND (reference sequence). This CDR3 region has 14 residues. The V end was cut by 4 bases, the J end by 3 bases, with 10 bases between. The same specimen was also included in a second study, on T cells in Graves' hyperthyroidism and ophthalmopathy. That work contributes: The HTBI primer set was used in a first-round RT-PCR of the TCR CDR3. Peripheral blood also featured most of the thyroid clonotypes expanded above 0.001.

The rearrangement joins TRBV19 to TRBJ2-1, with D perhaps matching TRBD1 (6 bases). Sequenced here: peripheral blood mononuclear cells (PBMCs), sampled at new diagnosis, from a patient treated with antithyroid drugs. The origin of this receptor is a woman in her 50s with Graves disease. The CDR3 is CASSTPDSYNEQFF. The CDR3 DNA follows: TGTGCCAGTAGTACCCCGGACAGCTACAATGAGCAGTTCTTC.